This TCR beta chain derives from a study of T cells of healthy individuals. As for this clonotype: A junction end diverges from the germline sequence, so it may reflect a read error.

This CDR3 is built from 16 residues. Germline V gene lookup returns CDR1 DFQATT and CDR2 SNEGSKA (reference sequence). TCRdb reprocessed the 5' RACE reads with MiXCR, giving one entry per CDR3 protein. This sample has 53,000 or so distinct CDR3 sequences, with roughly 14% found just once. V usage is TRBV20-1 and J usage is TRBJ2-2, with 11 bases lining up with TRBD2. This clonotype was sampled from a human donor in good health. This CDR3 is CSDRDRVAGGTGELFF. Here the CDR3 DNA reads TGCAGTGATAGAGATAGGGTAGCGGGAGGGACCGGGGAGCTGTTTTTT.